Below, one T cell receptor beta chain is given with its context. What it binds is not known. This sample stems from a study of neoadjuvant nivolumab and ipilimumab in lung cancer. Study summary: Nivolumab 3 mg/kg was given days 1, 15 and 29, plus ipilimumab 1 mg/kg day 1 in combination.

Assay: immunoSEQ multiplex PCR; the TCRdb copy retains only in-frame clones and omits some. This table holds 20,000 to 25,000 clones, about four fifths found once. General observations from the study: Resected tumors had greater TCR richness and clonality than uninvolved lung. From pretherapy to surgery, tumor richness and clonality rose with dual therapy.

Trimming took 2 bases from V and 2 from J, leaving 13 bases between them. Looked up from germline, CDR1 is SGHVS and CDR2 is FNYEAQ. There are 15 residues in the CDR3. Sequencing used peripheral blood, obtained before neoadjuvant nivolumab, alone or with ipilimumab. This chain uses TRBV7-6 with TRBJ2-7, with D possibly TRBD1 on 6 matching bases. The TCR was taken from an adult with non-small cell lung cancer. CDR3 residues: CASSLKVGQTYEQYF. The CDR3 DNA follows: TGTGCCAGCAGCTTAAAGGTTGGACAGACCTACGAGCAGTACTTC. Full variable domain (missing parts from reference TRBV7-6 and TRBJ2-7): GAGVSQSPRYKVTKRGQDVALRCDPISGHVSLYWYRQALGQGPEFLTYFNYEAQQDKSGLPNDRFSAERPEGSISTLTIQRTEQRDSAMYRCASSLKVGQTYEQYFGPGTRLTVT.